This record concerns one T cell receptor beta chain sequence. These data originate in a study of T cell changes during pregnancy in multiple sclerosis. The method was immunoSEQ multiplex PCR; TCRdb's version includes in-frame clones alone and lacks a portion of them. The repertoire holds 11,000 or so clones, with approximately 84% as singletons. Germline V gene sequence: CDR1 SGHNT, CDR2 YYREEE (reference sequence). V trimming: 4 bases; J trimming: 5 bases; junction bases outside the gene matches: 21. The CDR3 has 19 amino acids. The sequencing used CD8+ T cells from peripheral blood mononuclear cells, collected after pregnancy. The chain couples TRBV5-4 to TRBJ1-2; 9 bases line up with TRBD1. The receptor comes from a female donor in good health, enrolled as a control in a pregnancy study. The chain's CDR3 is CASSNPGQGFIRNNYGYTF. The DNA of the CDR3 is TGTGCCAGCAGCAATCCGGGACAGGGTTTTATCCGAAATAATTATGGCTACACCTTC.